These T cell receptor beta chains were read from a single sample in a study of T cell changes during pregnancy in multiple sclerosis. Profiling relied on immunoSEQ multiplex PCR, and the TCRdb table lists in-frame clones only, not all of them. The sample gives 30,000 to 45,000 clones, roughly nine tenths of which show up once; 7.8% is in the top ten. The sequencing here drew on CD8+ T cells from peripheral blood mononuclear cells, taken before pregnancy. The receptors were gathered from a female donor with multiple sclerosis, enrolled in a pregnancy study. The CDR3 runs from the conserved cysteine through the conserved F or W. A D gene is named only where the DNA matches it firmly. Size is omitted from some rows. Given values are once, few, many or a class for expanded clones.

V gene,J gene,clone size,D gene,CDR3 protein,CDR3 DNA
TRBV7-9,TRBJ2-1,-,-,CASSVGGEQFF,TGTGCCAGCAGCGTCGGCGGTGAGCAGTTCTTC
TRBV4-3,TRBJ1-2,-,TRBD1,CASSPGTGLYGYTF,TGCGCCAGCAGCCCCGGGACAGGGCTCTATGGCTACACCTTC
TRBV7-9,TRBJ1-3,-,-,CASSLGPGGSSGNTIYF,TGTGCCAGCAGCTTAGGTCCCGGAGGGAGCTCTGGAAACACCATATATTTT
TRBV7-8,TRBJ2-1,-,-,CASSLGDYNEQFF,TGTGCCAGCAGCTTAGGCGACTACAATGAGCAGTTCTTC
TRBV7-6,TRBJ2-1,-,-,CASSLLGSSYNEQFF,TGTGCCAGCAGCTTGTTGGGGAGCTCCTACAATGAGCAGTTCTTC
TRBV28,TRBJ1-1,once,-,CASDFPEGTEAFF,TGTGCCAGCGATTTTCCGGAGGGCACTGAAGCTTTCTTT
TRBV4-3,TRBJ1-2,-,-,CASSQDQRLYDGYTF,TGCGCCAGCAGCCAAGATCAGCGATTATATGATGGCTACACCTTC
TRBV19,TRBJ2-1,-,-,CASSIDLESRKKDEQFF,TGTGCCAGTAGTATAGATCTAGAGTCCCGTAAAAAGGATGAGCAGTTCTTC
TRBV28,TRBJ1-1,-,TRBD1,CASSPYSGGEPQSNEAFF,TGTGCCAGCAGTCCGTATTCAGGGGGCGAACCGCAATCGAATGAAGCTTTCTTT
TRBV5-6,TRBJ1-6,-,-,CASSLFGTNNSPLHF,TGTGCCAGCAGCTTGTTCGGGACAAATAATTCACCCCTCCACTTT
TRBV11-1,TRBJ2-7,-,-,CASSFSGKGEQYF,TGTGCCAGCAGCTTTAGCGGTAAAGGCGAGCAGTACTTC
TRBV6-6,TRBJ2-1,-,-,CASSSRDGSSYNEQFF,TGTGCCAGCAGTTCCCGGGACGGGAGCTCCTACAATGAGCAGTTCTTC
TRBV2,TRBJ2-1,once,-,CASVGGRGQDEQFF,TGTGCCAGCGTGGGGGGGCGCGGGCAGGATGAGCAGTTCTTC
TRBV28,TRBJ2-7,-,-,CASSLPLATTGPSYEQYF,TGTGCCAGCAGTCTCCCCCTAGCCACGACAGGCCCTTCCTACGAGCAGTACTTC
TRBV29-1,TRBJ2-2,-,-,CSALAYGTGELFF,TGCAGCGCCCTAGCGTACGGCACCGGGGAGCTGTTTTTT
TRBV10-2,TRBJ2-7,-,-,CASSEPLGAATTYEQYF,TGCGCCAGCAGTGAGCCCCTGGGAGCGGCCACTACCTACGAGCAGTACTTC
TRBV19,TRBJ2-3,-,-,CASSSAEFSTDTQYF,TGTGCCAGTAGCTCCGCCGAGTTTAGCACAGATACGCAGTATTTT
TRBV19,TRBJ2-2,-,-,CASPGAGGELFF,TGTGCCAGTCCAGGGGCTGGCGGGGAGCTGTTTTTT
TRBV5-5,TRBJ2-3,-,-,CASSFYAEGGTDTQYF,TGTGCCAGCAGCTTCTACGCGGAGGGAGGCACAGATACGCAGTATTTT
TRBV11-2,TRBJ2-5,-,TRBD1,CASSLDRDRAYQETQYF,TGTGCCAGCAGCTTAGACCGGGACAGGGCGTACCAAGAGACCCAGTACTTC
TRBV19,TRBJ2-1,-,-,CASSAGLSSYNEQFF,TGTGCCAGTAGTGCAGGGTTGAGCTCCTACAATGAGCAGTTCTTC
TRBV7-8,TRBJ2-1,-,TRBD1,CASSRTGGDEQFF,TGTGCCAGCAGCCGCACAGGGGGCGATGAGCAGTTCTTC
TRBV7-6,TRBJ2-2,-,-,CASSPDTGELFF,TGTGCCAGCAGCCCGGACACCGGGGAGCTGTTTTTT
TRBV19,TRBJ2-3,-,TRBD1,CASVTGDGDTQYF,TGTGCCAGCGTCACAGGGGACGGGGATACGCAGTATTTT
TRBV6-5,TRBJ2-4,once,TRBD2,CASRDGRGIQYF,TGTGCCAGCAGGGACGGGAGGGGCATTCAGTACTTC
TRBV7-9,TRBJ2-1,-,TRBD2,CASNLLAGIYNEQFF,TGTGCCAGCAACCTACTAGCGGGAATCTACAATGAGCAGTTCTTC
TRBV4-1,TRBJ1-3,-,-,CASSPSSSGSGNTIYF,TGCGCCAGCAGCCCCTCATCCTCAGGCTCTGGAAACACCATATATTTT
TRBV6-1,TRBJ2-7,-,TRBD2,CASSESPGTSGKEQYF,TGTGCCAGCAGTGAGTCGCCCGGGACTAGCGGGAAAGAGCAGTACTTC
TRBV7-9,TRBJ2-3,-,-,CASSLAGRFTDTQYF,TGTGCCAGCAGCTTAGCGGGCCGGTTCACAGATACGCAGTATTTT
TRBV5-6,TRBJ1-2,-,-,CASSLSGVSGYGYTF,TGTGCCAGCAGCTTGTCAGGGGTATCGGGCTATGGCTACACCTTC
TRBV12-5,TRBJ2-2,-,TRBD2,CASYHGLAGTGELFF,TGTGCTAGCTATCATGGACTAGCGGGCACCGGGGAGCTGTTTTTT
TRBV15,TRBJ1-4,-,TRBD1,CATSKSGTGGEKLFF,TGTGCCACCAGCAAGTCCGGGACAGGGGGTGAAAAACTGTTTTTT
TRBV15,TRBJ2-1,-,TRBD2,CATSRDKREGTYNEQFF,TGTGCCACCAGCAGAGATAAGCGGGAGGGCACTTACAATGAGCAGTTCTTC
TRBV19,TRBJ2-3,-,-,CASNTGPTGADTQYF,TGTGCCAGTAATACCGGCCCCACGGGGGCAGATACGCAGTATTTT
TRBV5-6,TRBJ2-7,-,TRBD2,CASTLGALAGLSSYEQYF,TGTGCCAGCACCCTGGGGGCACTAGCGGGGTTAAGCTCCTACGAGCAGTACTTC
TRBV28,TRBJ2-7,few,TRBD2,CASSSPYPSLAGFYEQYF,TGTGCCAGCAGTTCACCTTATCCCTCGCTAGCGGGATTTTACGAGCAGTACTTC
TRBV10-3,TRBJ2-1,-,-,CAITPGAGDNEQFF,TGTGCCATCACCCCAGGGGCGGGGGACAATGAGCAGTTCTTC
TRBV7-9,TRBJ2-7,-,-,CASSDAGGLTYEQYF,TGTGCCAGCAGCGATGCTGGGGGGTTGACCTACGAGCAGTACTTC
TRBV6-1,TRBJ1-2,-,TRBD1,CASSDRGFGYTF,TGTGCCAGCAGTGACAGGGGGTTTGGCTACACCTTC
TRBV5-1,TRBJ2-1,-,-,CASSLDKRDSQYNEQFF,TGCGCCAGCAGCTTGGATAAAAGGGACTCCCAATACAATGAGCAGTTCTTC
TRBV4-3,TRBJ1-3,-,-,CASSQGRLGISGNTIYF,TGCGCCAGCAGCCAAGGGAGGTTAGGGATCTCTGGAAACACCATATATTTT
TRBV4-1,TRBJ2-1,-,TRBD2,CASSQQQREGPGNEQFF,TGCGCCAGCAGCCAACAGCAGCGGGAGGGCCCTGGGAATGAGCAGTTCTTC
TRBV13,TRBJ2-1,-,TRBD2,CASSYLGGNWNEQFF,TGTGCCAGCAGCTACCTCGGGGGGAATTGGAATGAGCAGTTCTTC
TRBV11-2,TRBJ2-7,once,-,CASSLGDSSYEQYF,TGTGCCAGCAGCTTAGGGGACTCCTCCTACGAGCAGTACTTC
TRBV7-9,TRBJ2-1,-,-,CASSPEVDGEQFF,TGTGCCAGCAGCCCTGAGGTCGATGGTGAGCAGTTCTTC
TRBV14,TRBJ1-4,few,-,CASSLSRTAFNEKLFF,TGTGCCAGCAGTCTCTCCCGGACTGCTTTTAATGAAAAACTGTTTTTT
TRBV28,TRBJ2-7,-,TRBD1,CASTLGQGAVIAYEQYF,TGTGCCAGCACCCTAGGGCAGGGGGCAGTGATAGCCTACGAGCAGTACTTC
TRBV4-3,TRBJ2-3,medium-sized,-,CASSQGTSASGTDTQYF,TGCGCCAGCAGCCAAGGTACATCAGCGAGTGGTACAGATACGCAGTATTTT
TRBV27,TRBJ2-7,-,-,CASNRQAVFPSYEQYF,TGTGCCAGCAACCGACAGGCAGTTTTCCCCTCCTACGAGCAGTACTTC
TRBV29-1,TRBJ2-7,-,-,CSVLSVSYEQYF,TGCAGCGTTTTATCGGTATCCTACGAGCAGTACTTC
TRBV27,TRBJ2-7,-,-,CASSSGNEQYF,TGTGCCAGCAGTTCCGGTAACGAGCAGTACTTC